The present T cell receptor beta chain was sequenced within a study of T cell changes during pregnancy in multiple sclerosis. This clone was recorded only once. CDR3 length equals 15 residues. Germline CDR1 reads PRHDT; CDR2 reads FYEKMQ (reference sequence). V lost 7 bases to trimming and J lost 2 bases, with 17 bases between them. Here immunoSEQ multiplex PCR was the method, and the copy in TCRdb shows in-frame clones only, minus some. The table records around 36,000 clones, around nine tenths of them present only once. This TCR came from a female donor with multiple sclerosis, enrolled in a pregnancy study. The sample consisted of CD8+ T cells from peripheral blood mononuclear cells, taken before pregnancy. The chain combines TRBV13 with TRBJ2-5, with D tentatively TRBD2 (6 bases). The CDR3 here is CASTETSGGQETQYF. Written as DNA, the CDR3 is TGTGCCAGCACCGAGACTAGTGGCGGTCAAGAGACCCAGTACTTC.